Listed below are T cell receptor beta chains from one sample, sequenced in a study of cytomegalovirus exposure and HLA in healthy donors. Sequenced by immunoSEQ multiplex PCR; TCRdb stores in-frame clones only, minus some. In the table there are 200,000 to 250,000 clones, 65% to 85% of which are singletons. Sequenced: PBMCs. The receptors originated from a woman aged 25 to 45 in good health and CMV-seropositive. Each CDR3 is given with its conserved first and last residue. The order of the fields is clone size, V gene, J gene, D gene, CDR3 protein, CDR3 DNA. A D gene is named only where the DNA matches it firmly. Clone sizes are given selectively: once, few, many, or a class where the clone is expanded.

>-|TRBV6-5|TRBJ1-5|-
CASSYSGRENQPQHF
TGTGCCAGCAGTTACTCGGGGCGGGAGAATCAGCCCCAGCATTTT
>-|TRBV5-1|TRBJ2-5|-
CASRFSSGAQYF
TGCGCCAGCCGCTTCAGTTCGGGGGCCCAGTACTTC
>-|TRBV27|TRBJ2-1|TRBD2
CASSLGRLAGVNEQFF
TGTGCCAGCAGTTTAGGTAGACTAGCGGGAGTCAATGAGCAGTTCTTC
>-|TRBV2|TRBJ1-1|-
CGWGTGLEAFF
TGTGGATGGGGGACGGGCCTTGAAGCTTTCTTT
>-|TRBV28|TRBJ2-1|-
CASSLFGGNTYNEQFF
TGTGCCAGCAGTTTATTCGGCGGGAACACCTACAATGAGCAGTTCTTC
>-|TRBV6-6|TRBJ1-4|TRBD1
CASSTTGGAEEKLFF
TGTGCCAGCAGTACCACAGGGGGCGCGGAGGAAAAACTGTTTTTT
>-|TRBV11-1|TRBJ2-7|-
CASSQKGRPQGWYEQYF
TGTGCCAGCAGCCAAAAAGGGAGACCCCAAGGTTGGTACGAGCAGTACTTC
>-|TRBV2|TRBJ2-2|-
CASLSGKTNTGELFF
TGTGCCAGCCTCAGCGGAAAAACGAACACCGGGGAGCTGTTTTTT
>-|TRBV4-2|TRBJ2-7|TRBD1
CASSHATGAGYEQYF
TGTGCCAGCAGCCACGCTACAGGGGCGGGCTACGAGCAGTACTTC
>-|TRBV27|TRBJ2-7|TRBD2
CASSLTSGSSYEQYF
TGTGCCAGCAGTTTAACTAGCGGGAGCTCCTACGAGCAGTACTTC
>-|TRBV4-2|TRBJ1-5|-
CASSQEERVDGSNQPQHF
TGTGCCAGCAGCCAAGAGGAGAGGGTGGACGGGAGCAATCAGCCCCAGCATTTT
>-|TRBV5-1|TRBJ1-1|-
CASSQGPADDTEAFF
TGCGCCAGCAGCCAAGGCCCCGCAGACGACACTGAAGCTTTCTTT
>-|TRBV5-1|TRBJ1-1|-
CASSSNRENTEAFF
TGCGCCAGCAGCTCTAACAGGGAGAACACTGAAGCTTTCTTT
>-|TRBV28|TRBJ2-7|TRBD1
CASSLEQGAKEQYF
TGTGCCAGCAGTTTAGAGCAGGGGGCGAAAGAGCAGTACTTC
>-|TRBV27|TRBJ1-1|-
CASSPPGRKNTEAFF
TGTGCCAGCAGTCCGCCGGGCAGGAAGAACACTGAAGCTTTCTTT
>-|TRBV27|TRBJ2-7|TRBD2
CASSGLAGAHEQYF
TGTGCCAGCAGTGGACTAGCGGGAGCCCACGAGCAGTACTTC
>few|TRBV7-7|TRBJ2-2|-
CASSIPTGELFF
TGTGCTAGCAGCATACCCACCGGGGAGCTGTTTTTT
>-|TRBV11-2|TRBJ1-2|TRBD1
CASSFEPDRVGGYTF
TGTGCCAGCAGCTTCGAACCCGACAGGGTAGGAGGCTACACCTTC
>-|TRBV27|TRBJ1-1|TRBD1
CASRSSGQGVTEAFF
TGTGCCAGCAGATCGTCGGGACAGGGTGTAACTGAAGCTTTCTTT
>-|TRBV27|TRBJ1-1|-
CASSRPGNTEAFF
TGTGCCAGCAGTCGGCCCGGGAACACTGAAGCTTTCTTT
>-|TRBV2|TRBJ2-5|TRBD1
CASSAWGQAVNFWETQYF
TGTGCCAGCAGTGCATGGGGACAGGCCGTAAATTTTTGGGAGACCCAGTACTTC
>once|TRBV11-2|TRBJ2-1|TRBD1
CASSLASGTGVSEQFF
TGTGCCAGCAGCTTAGCTTCCGGGACAGGAGTCTCTGAGCAGTTCTTC
>-|TRBV11-3|TRBJ2-7|TRBD2
CASSLLAVSYEQYF
TGTGCCAGCAGCCTCCTAGCGGTCTCCTACGAGCAGTACTTC
>-|TRBV29-1|TRBJ2-7|TRBD1
CSVEEAGGSYEQYF
TGCAGCGTTGAGGAGGCAGGGGGCTCCTACGAGCAGTACTTC
>-|TRBV7-7|TRBJ2-3|-
CASSSGLHTDTQYF
TGTGCTAGCAGCTCTGGACTCCATACAGATACGCAGTATTTT
>few|TRBV5-8|TRBJ2-5|TRBD1
CASSLGQALGETQYF
TGTGCCAGCAGCTTAGGACAGGCGCTCGGGGAGACCCAGTACTTC
>many|TRBV29-1|TRBJ1-1|TRBD1
CSVDRAQNTEAFF
TGCAGCGTCGACAGGGCACAGAACACTGAAGCTTTCTTT
>-|TRBV27|TRBJ2-1|TRBD1
CASSSRDRSYNEQFF
TGTGCCAGCAGTTCCCGGGACAGATCCTACAATGAGCAGTTCTTC
>once|TRBV28|TRBJ1-2|-
CASSLSGQTYYGYTF
TGTGCCAGCAGTTTATCGGGACAAACTTACTATGGCTACACCTTC
>-|TRBV7-9|TRBJ2-2|TRBD2
CASSHGTSLRELFF
TGTGCCAGCAGCCACGGGACTAGCCTCCGGGAGCTGTTTTTT
>-|TRBV4-3|TRBJ2-1|-
CASKIADSSYNEQFF
TGCGCCAGCAAAATAGCGGATAGCTCCTACAATGAGCAGTTCTTC
>-|TRBV7-3|TRBJ1-2|-
CASSLGSEYGYTF
TGTGCCAGCAGCTTAGGTTCTGAATATGGCTACACCTTC
>once|TRBV27|TRBJ2-7|-
CASRDNSYEQYF
TGTGCCAGCAGGGATAACTCCTACGAGCAGTACTTC
>once|TRBV27|TRBJ1-1|-
CASSLRGLNTEAFF
TGTGCCAGCAGTTTACGTGGGCTGAACACTGAAGCTTTCTTT
>few|TRBV19|TRBJ2-7|TRBD1
CASSMDRAYEQYF
TGTGCCAGTAGTATGGACAGGGCCTACGAGCAGTACTTC
>-|TRBV5-1|TRBJ2-5|TRBD2
CASSFKGTSGSPETQYF
TGCGCCAGCAGCTTTAAGGGGACTAGCGGGAGTCCAGAGACCCAGTACTTC
>-|TRBV7-3|TRBJ2-3|-
CASSLGAYRDTQYF
TGTGCCAGCAGCTTAGGAGCGTACCGAGATACGCAGTATTTT
>-|TRBV29-1|TRBJ2-1|-
CSVFWLGGYNEQFF
TGCAGCGTGTTCTGGTTAGGGGGTTACAATGAGCAGTTCTTC
>-|TRBV29-1|TRBJ2-6|-
CSVVFDGTDSGANVLTF
TGCAGCGTTGTTTTTGACGGGACGGACTCTGGGGCCAACGTCCTGACTTTC
>-|TRBV30|TRBJ1-1|-
CAWSEQRNTEAFF
TGTGCCTGGAGTGAACAGCGAAACACTGAAGCTTTCTTT
>-|TRBV2|TRBJ2-7|TRBD2
CASIKRREGAYEQYF
TGTGCCAGCATAAAAAGGCGGGAGGGGGCCTACGAGCAGTACTTC
>-|TRBV4-2|TRBJ1-2|-
CASSQGDGYTF
TGTGCCAGCAGCCAGGGGGACGGCTACACCTTC
>many|TRBV30|TRBJ1-5|-
CAWSAGGQPQHF
TGTGCCTGGAGTGCGGGGGGTCAGCCCCAGCATTTT